What follows are 32 T cell receptor beta chains derived from one specimen sequenced in a study of technical replicates of blood from a handful of donors (dated 2017 in TCRdb). Library creation used the immunoSEQ multiplex PCR assay. TCRdb carries this immuneACCESS record with in-frame sequences only. Its versions omit some clonotypes, under half of them owing to an unresolved V gene in the studies checked, with the rest unexplained. Present in this sample are 100,000 or so clones, 96% of which were seen just once. Approximately 0.2% of the sample rests with the top ten. The specimen sequenced was T cells isolated from PBMCs. The origin of the receptors is a human donor in good health.

The gene calls are TRBV10-2 and TRBJ2-7, with 7 positions matching TRBD1. CDR3 size: 14 residues. Unmatched junction bases numbered 15, after V lost 9 bases and J lost 7 bases. The V gene's germline CDR1 is WSHSY and CDR2 SAAADI. CDR3 DNA: TGCGCCAGTCAAGGACAGGCCCAATACGAGGAGCAGTACTTC. This translates into CASQGQAQYEEQYF.

The V gene is TRBV6-1, the J gene TRBJ2-7; D uncertain. There are 13 residues in the CDR3. Germline loops: CDR1 MNHNS, CDR2 SASEGT. V was clipped by 7 bases and J by 5 bases, with 15 bases between them. CDR3: CASTRRASDEQYF. The CDR3 region has the DNA TGTGCCAGCACTCGCCGAGCCTCGGACGAGCAGTACTTC.

The chain joins TRBV20-1 to TRBJ1-2; D ambiguous. This CDR3 has 11 amino acids. Trimming took off 7 bases at V and 4 bases at J, with 10 bases between the two ends. Germline assignment: CDR1 DFQATT and CDR2 SNEGSKA (reference sequence). The CDR3 DNA sequence: TGCAGTGTTACATCGGGCTATGGCTACACCTTC. It is translated as CSVTSGYGYTF.

The rearrangement links TRBV7-9 to TRBJ1-2; the match to TRBD1 covers 7 bases. Losses at the gene ends were 5 bases for V and 2 bases for J; bases not matched to a gene: 11. From germline, CDR1 is SEHNR and CDR2 FQNEAQ (reference sequence). This CDR3 comprises 16 residues. The CDR3 here is CASSEITGQANYGYTF. The DNA for the CDR3 is TGTGCCAGCAGCGAAATTACCGGACAGGCGAACTATGGCTACACCTTC. The whole variable domain, filled in from reference TRBV7-9 and TRBJ1-2, reads DTGVSQNPRHKITKRGQNVTFRCDPISEHNRLYWYRQTLGQGPEFLTYFQNEAQLEKSRLLSDRFSAERPKGSFSTLEIQRTEQGDSAMYLCASSEITGQANYGYTFGSGTRLTVV.

V and J are TRBV6-6 and TRBJ2-5, with TRBD2 identical over 9 bases. Germline-derived CDR1 and CDR2 are MNHNY and SVGAGI (reference sequence). The CDR3 consists of 16 residues. Germline trimming cut 6 bases from V and 3 bases from J; bases unmatched to any gene: 11. The CDR3 protein is CASSTDHSGSKETQYF. CDR3 nucleotide sequence: TGTGCCAGCAGCACCGATCATAGCGGGAGTAAAGAGACCCAGTACTTC.

CDR3 DNA: TGTGCCAGCAGTATCAGACTAGCGGGGCGCTACAATGAGCAGTTCTTC. It specifies CASSIRLAGRYNEQFF. The J gene is TRBJ2-1, the V gene TRBV27; TRBD2 aligns across 11 bases. Germline trimming cut 5 bases from V and 3 bases from J; bases unmatched to any gene: 6. The length of the CDR3 is 16 residues. Germline CDR1 and CDR2: MNHEY and SMNVEV (reference sequence).

The chain uses TRBV7-3 and TRBJ1-3; no clear D gene. From germline, CDR1 is SGHTA and CDR2 FQGTGA. V was trimmed by 2 bases and J by 0 bases, leaving 14 bases between them. This CDR3 has 17 amino acids. The CDR3 is CASSLRPGDPSGNTIYF. CDR3 DNA sequence: TGTGCCAGCAGCTTACGTCCAGGTGATCCCTCTGGAAACACCATATATTTT.

The chain combines TRBV19 with TRBJ1-2; the match to TRBD1 covers 9 bases. Germline trimming cut 7 bases from V and 2 bases from J; bases unmatched to any gene: 8. This CDR3 contains 15 residues. Germline V CDR1 and CDR2: LNHDA, SQIVND (reference sequence). The CDR3 DNA reads as TGTGCCAGTATAGGCCCTGGACAGGGGAACTATGGCTACACCTTC. Residues: CASIGPGQGNYGYTF.

The rearrangement links TRBV10-1 to TRBJ2-2, with D possibly matching TRBD1 (6 bases). The CDR3 is 15 residues long. V gave up 6 bases and J gave up 0 bases, with 11 bases separating them. In germline, CDR1 is WNHNN, CDR2 SYGVQD (reference sequence). CDR3 region: CASSTGSSNTGELFF. The CDR3 DNA is TGCGCCAGCAGCACAGGGTCTTCGAACACCGGGGAGCTGTTTTTT.

V usage is TRBV6-1 and J usage is TRBJ1-2, with D tentatively TRBD1 (6 bases). Per germline, CDR1 MNHNS and CDR2 SASEGT. There are 11 residues in the CDR3. The V and J ends lost 6 bases and 4 bases respectively, with 6 bases between them. This CDR3 is CASRQGYGYTF. For the CDR3, the DNA is TGTGCCAGCAGACAGGGCTATGGCTACACCTTC.

J is TRBJ2-1 and V is TRBV30; perhaps TRBD2 as D (6 bases). The germline V and J ends were trimmed by 0 bases and 0 bases, with 9 bases remaining between them. This CDR3 region has 15 residues. Germline CDR1 GTSNPN, CDR2 SVGIG (reference sequence). The CDR3 nucleotides read TGTGCCTGGAGTGTCCGCGGGGTCTCCTACAATGAGCAGTTCTTC. Amino acid sequence: CAWSVRGVSYNEQFF. The variable domain in full, with the rest retrieved from reference TRBV30 and TRBJ2-1, is SQTIHQWPATLVQPVGSPLSLECTVEGTSNPNLYWYRQAAGRGLQLLFYSVGIGQISSEVPQNLSASRPQDRQFILSSKKLLLSDSGFYLCAWSVRGVSYNEQFFGPGTRLTVL.

The table lists this clone with a count of one. The chain joins TRBV9 to TRBJ2-3; D gene uncertain. The ends were cut back, 4 bases at V and 0 bases at J, with 18 bases in the middle. The germline V gene encodes CDR1 SGDLS and CDR2 YYNGEE. CDR3 length: 17 residues. CDR3 in amino acids: CASSPRHGPMSTDTQYF. The CDR3, as DNA: TGTGCCAGCAGCCCCCGACACGGTCCGATGAGCACAGATACGCAGTATTTT.

CDR3 coding DNA: TGTGCCAGCAGCTTATCCCGGGGGGACTCCTACAATGAGCAGTTCTTC. It specifies CASSLSRGDSYNEQFF. V and J are TRBV11-2 and TRBJ2-1, with 7 bases aligning to TRBD2. From germline, CDR1 is SGHAT and CDR2 FQNNGV. There are 16 residues in the CDR3. The J segment lost 0 bases and the V segment lost 2 bases, leaving 4 bases of the junction unmatched.

The chain links TRBV6-5 to TRBJ1-2; the match to TRBD1 covers 8 bases. Germline CDR1 is MNHEY and CDR2 is SVGAGI. The junction had 11 bases not matched to a gene; V was cut back by 6 bases and J by 8 bases. The CDR3 runs to 14 residues. The CDR3 is CASRLTGQGQGYTF. The CDR3 nucleotides are TGTGCCAGCAGACTTACCGGACAGGGTCAAGGCTACACCTTC.

This chain joins TRBV18 and TRBJ2-2; 7 nucleotides align to TRBD1. CDR3 length: 16 residues. In germline, CDR1 is KGHSH, CDR2 LQKENI. The J segment lost 2 bases and the V segment lost 4 bases, leaving 7 bases of the junction unmatched. The DNA of the CDR3 is TGTGCCAGCTCACTTAACACAGGGGAAAACACCGGGGAGCTGTTTTTT. It yields the protein CASSLNTGENTGELFF.

The genes are TRBV7-9 and TRBJ2-2; D not resolved. CDR3 length: 14 residues. V lost 1 base and J lost 5, with 8 bases in between. Per the germline V gene, CDR1 is SEHNR and CDR2 is FQNEAQ (reference sequence). For the CDR3, the DNA is TGTGCCAGCAGCTTAGTAGCTACGACCGGGGAGCTGTTTTTT. It translates to CASSLVATTGELFF.

The chain recombines TRBV15 with TRBJ1-1; D remains ambiguous. Germline V gene sequence: CDR1 LNHNV, CDR2 YYDKDF (reference sequence). The CDR3 runs 15 residues. V dropped 6 bases and J dropped 3 bases, with 17 bases sitting between them. CDR3 DNA sequence: TGTGCCACCAGAGTTGTGGGGTCGGGGTACACTGAAGCTTTCTTT. This encodes CATRVVGSGYTEAFF.

The chain is built from TRBV6-5 and TRBJ2-7; possible D gene TRBD2, 6 bases. Germline V gives CDR1 MNHEY, CDR2 SVGAGI. V lost 2 bases to trimming and J lost 0 bases, with 14 bases between them. The CDR3 is made up of 16 amino acids. CDR3 DNA: TGTGCCAGCAGTTACGAAGGCGGGGAATCCTCCTACGAGCAGTACTTC. Its translation is CASSYEGGESSYEQYF.

The rearrangement uses TRBV10-3 and TRBJ1-1; D is ambiguous. Germline CDR1 ENHRY, CDR2 SYGVKD. V was pared by 2 bases and J by 0 bases, with 7 bases between. The CDR3 contains 14 residues. Here the CDR3 DNA reads TGTGCCATCAGTGAGATGGCCGTGAACACTGAAGCTTTCTTT. Protein product: CAISEMAVNTEAFF.

The genes are TRBV29-1 and TRBJ1-1; 9 nucleotides align to TRBD1. The CDR3 runs 12 residues. Germline assignment: CDR1 SQVTM and CDR2 ANQGSEA. V was clipped by 7 bases and J by 4 bases; unmatched bases: 4. DNA of the CDR3: TGCAGCGCAGAGACAGGGGGCACTGAAGCTTTCTTT. Translating it yields CSAETGGTEAFF.

J is TRBJ2-5 and V is TRBV30, with D perhaps TRBD2 (6 bases). This CDR3 comprises 12 residues. V gave up 6 bases and J gave up 5 bases, with 13 bases separating them. Germline CDR1 GTSNPN, CDR2 SVGIG (reference sequence). The DNA of the CDR3 is TGTGCCTGCAGGGCGAGCGGGGAGACCCAGTACTTC. Translation gives CACRASGETQYF.

This clone was observed once. The rearrangement links TRBV28 to TRBJ2-7, with D possibly matching TRBD1 (5 bases). V dropped 5 bases and J dropped 5 bases, with 25 bases sitting between them. Germline CDR1 and CDR2: MDHEN and SYDVKM. There are 17 residues in the CDR3. The CDR3 sequence is CASSPTLDSPPSNEQYF. CDR3 DNA: TGTGCCAGCAGTCCGACCCTAGACAGTCCCCCATCAAACGAGCAGTACTTC. The whole variable domain, remainder taken from reference TRBV28 and TRBJ2-7, is DVKVTQSSRYLVKRTGEKVFLECVQDMDHENMFWYRQDPGLGLRLIYFSYDVKMKEKGDIPEGYSVSREKKERFSLILESASTNQTSMYLCASSPTLDSPPSNEQYFGPGTRLTVT.

The chain carries TRBV4-1 and TRBJ2-1, with D possibly being TRBD1 (6 bases). This CDR3 has 15 amino acids. The V gene's germline CDR1 is MGHRA and CDR2 YSYEKL. V lost 8 bases and J lost 5, with 19 bases in between. The DNA for the CDR3 is TGCGCCAGCCAGGGGTACCTAGCTGTCAACAATGAGCAGTTCTTC. Its translation is CASQGYLAVNNEQFF.

The rearrangement joins TRBV4-1 to TRBJ2-3; D perhaps matches TRBD2 (6 bases). Germline CDR1 MGHRA, CDR2 YSYEKL. This CDR3 has 15 residues. Trimming pared 0 bases from V and 1 base from J, leaving 8 bases between. CDR3 region: CASSQEGGGTDTQYF. The CDR3 DNA sequence: TGCGCCAGCAGCCAAGAGGGGGGTGGCACAGATACGCAGTATTTT.

This clone was recorded once. The chain links TRBV6-5 to TRBJ2-5; 9 positions match TRBD2. CDR1 and CDR2 (germline): MNHEY, SVGAGI. Trimming at V came to 3 bases and at J to 8 bases, leaving 7 bases not matched to a gene. The CDR3 runs 14 residues. CDR3 DNA: TGTGCCAGCAGTTATGGGGAAGCGGGAGGAACCCAGTACTTC. This translates into CASSYGEAGGTQYF.

The genes are TRBV13 and TRBJ1-2; TRBD1 agrees at 8 bases. Germline loops: CDR1 PRHDT, CDR2 FYEKMQ (reference sequence). V was pared by 5 bases and J by 8 bases, with 13 bases of the junction left unmatched. The CDR3 spans 15 residues. In nucleotides, the CDR3 is TGTGCCAGCAGCGTCCGGGACAGGACCCTTCCGGGCTACACCTTC. Translation: CASSVRDRTLPGYTF.

The rearrangement joins TRBV5-1 to TRBJ1-1, with D possibly being TRBD1 (5 bases). V was cut by 4 bases and J by 4 bases, with 23 bases left in between. This CDR3 spans 17 amino acids. Germline V gene lookup returns CDR1 SGHRS and CDR2 YFSETQ. The CDR3 bases are TGCGCCAGCAGCCTGGCTCTCAGCCAGGGAGGTTTCACTGAAGCTTTCTTT. Encoded protein: CASSLALSQGGFTEAFF.

The gene calls are TRBV4-2 and TRBJ2-7; 7 bases match TRBD2. Per the germline V gene, CDR1 is LGHNA and CDR2 is YNFKEQ. The CDR3 has 13 residues. V trimming: 1 base; J trimming: 4 bases; junction bases outside the gene matches: 1. CDR3 in DNA: TGTGCCAGCAGCCAAGGCGGGGGTTACGAGCAGTACTTC. Its protein is CASSQGGGYEQYF.

V is TRBV4-1 and J is TRBJ2-3, with 7 bases matching TRBD1. Germline V CDR1 and CDR2: MGHRA, YSYEKL. The CDR3 covers 16 residues. V trimming: 0 bases; J trimming: 4 bases; junction bases outside the gene matches: 7. The CDR3 spells CASSQDNRGWADTQYF. The CDR3 bases are TGCGCCAGCAGCCAAGACAACAGGGGATGGGCAGATACGCAGTATTTT.

The rearrangement uses TRBV6-5 and TRBJ1-1; no reliable D call. Germline CDR1 is MNHEY and CDR2 is SVGAGI. The CDR3 totals 14 residues. V lost 4 bases and J lost 0, with 9 bases in between. In DNA form, the CDR3 reads TGTGCCAGCAGTTCACGACAAATGAACACTGAAGCTTTCTTT. Translated: CASSSRQMNTEAFF.

The V gene is TRBV9, the J gene TRBJ2-1; a possible D gene is TRBD2 (6 bases). CDR3 length: 15 residues. Trimming stripped 0 bases from V and 2 bases from J, with 9 bases between. Per the germline V gene, CDR1 is SGDLS and CDR2 is YYNGEE. The CDR3, as DNA: TGTGCCAGCAGCGTAGTCTTAGCGGCCTACAATGAGCAGTTCTTC. Translation: CASSVVLAAYNEQFF.

This clone came up once. V gene TRBV5-1 combines with J gene TRBJ1-4; possible D gene TRBD1, 5 bases. The CDR3 is made up of 17 amino acids. V dropped 1 base and J dropped 6 bases, with 19 bases sitting between them. Germline V gives CDR1 SGHRS, CDR2 YFSETQ. The CDR3: CASSLIGGVRADEKLFF. CDR3 nucleotide sequence: TGCGCCAGCAGCTTGATCGGGGGGGTGCGGGCGGATGAAAAACTGTTTTTT.